This TCR beta chain was retrieved from a study of breast tumors, draining lymph nodes, adjacent tissues. General study findings and limits: Compared with lymph nodes, tumors were less diverse; compared with nontumor tissue, more. Luminal-like breast cancer showed significantly higher tumor–nontumor repertoire similarity than basal-like.

Axillary draining lymph nodes of breast cancer patients supplied the node samples. TCRdb re-called the multiplex PCR reads through MiXCR, storing one row per CDR3 protein. The sample has about 230,000 distinct CDR3 sequences; approximately 31% are singletons. On this clonotype: As yet, its antigen is unknown. This could be a read error, since a much larger clone is one nucleotide away.

V was cut by 2 bases and J by 7 bases, with 18 bases left in between. This CDR3 contains 15 residues. Germline CDR1 reads GTSNPN; CDR2 reads SVGIG (reference sequence). Sequences were obtained from axillary lymph node tissue. The clonotype originates from a female donor with breast cancer. Some clones in this sample may be carry-over from other donors' samples. The chain carries TRBV30 and TRBJ1-3; TRBD1 is a possible D gene (6 bases). The CDR3 DNA is TGTGCCTGGAGTCCCGGGACAAGGGCTTCGAACACCATATATTTT. This gives the protein CAWSPGTRASNTIYF.